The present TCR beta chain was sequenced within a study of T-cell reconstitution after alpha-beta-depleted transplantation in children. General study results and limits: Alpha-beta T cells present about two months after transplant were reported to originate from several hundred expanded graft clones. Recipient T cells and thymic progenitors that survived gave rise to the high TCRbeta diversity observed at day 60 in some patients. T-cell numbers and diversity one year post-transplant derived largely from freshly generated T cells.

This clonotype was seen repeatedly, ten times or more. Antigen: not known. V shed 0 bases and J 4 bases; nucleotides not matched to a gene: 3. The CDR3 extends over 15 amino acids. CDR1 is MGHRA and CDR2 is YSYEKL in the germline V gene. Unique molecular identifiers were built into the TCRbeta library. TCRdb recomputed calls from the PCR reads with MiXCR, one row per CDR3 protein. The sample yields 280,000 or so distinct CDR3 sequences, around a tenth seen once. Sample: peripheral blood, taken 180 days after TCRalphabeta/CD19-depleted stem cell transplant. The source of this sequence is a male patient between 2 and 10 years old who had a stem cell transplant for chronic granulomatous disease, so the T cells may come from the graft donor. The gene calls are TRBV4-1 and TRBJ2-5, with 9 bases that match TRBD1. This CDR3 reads CASSQEDRGSETQYF. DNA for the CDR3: TGCGCCAGCAGCCAAGAGGACAGGGGTTCAGAGACCCAGTACTTC.